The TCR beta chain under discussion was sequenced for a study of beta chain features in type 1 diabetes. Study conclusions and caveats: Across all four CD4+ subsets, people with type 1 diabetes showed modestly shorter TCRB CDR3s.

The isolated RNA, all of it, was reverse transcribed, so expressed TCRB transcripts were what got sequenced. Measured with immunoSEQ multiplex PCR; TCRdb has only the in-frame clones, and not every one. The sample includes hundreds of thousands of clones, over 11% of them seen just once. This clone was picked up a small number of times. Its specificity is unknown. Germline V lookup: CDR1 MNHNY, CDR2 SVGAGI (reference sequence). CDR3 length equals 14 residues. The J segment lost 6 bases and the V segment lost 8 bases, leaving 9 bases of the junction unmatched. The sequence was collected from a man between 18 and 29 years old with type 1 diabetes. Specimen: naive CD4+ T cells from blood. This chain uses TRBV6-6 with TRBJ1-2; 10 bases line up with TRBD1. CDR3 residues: CASSGTGVSDGYTF. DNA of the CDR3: TGTGCCAGCTCCGGGACAGGGGTTTCCGATGGCTACACCTTC.